A selection of T cell receptor beta chains follows, all from one sample in a study of regulatory T cells in long-lasting Graves disease. Using its own MiXCR run on the multiplex PCR reads, TCRdb lists one record per CDR3 protein. This sample has 300,000 to 500,000 distinct CDR3 sequences, with around 20% found just once. The sequenced sample was peripheral blood mononuclear cells (PBMCs), obtained when the disease was refractory, from a patient treated with antithyroid drugs. The origin of the receptors is a female donor with Graves disease. Each CDR3 is given with its conserved first and last residue. The D gene is left open where the match is weak. For some rows the clone size is stated as once, few or many, or as a class when expanded; others skip it.

V	D	J	size	CDR3	DNA
TRBV28	TRBD1	TRBJ1-6	-	CASRDSLPPLHF	TGTGCCAGCCGGGACAGCTTGCCACCCCTCCACTTT
TRBV7-9	TRBD2	TRBJ2-1	few	CASSLQSGSSYNEQFF	TGTGCCAGCAGCTTACAAAGCGGGAGTTCCTACAATGAGCAGTTCTTC
TRBV4-3	-	TRBJ1-6	few	CASSQDRSPLHF	TGCGCCAGCAGCCAAGATCGTTCACCCCTCCACTTT
TRBV28	-	TRBJ1-5	many	CASSLAGMGNQPQHF	TGTGCCAGCAGTTTAGCGGGGATGGGCAATCAGCCCCAGCATTTT
TRBV12-3/TRBV12-4	-	TRBJ1-2	few	CASSLGKGSNYGYTF	TGTGCCAGCAGTTTAGGAAAAGGGTCTAACTATGGCTACACCTTC
TRBV7-2	-	TRBJ1-1	many	CASGEDGYTEAFF	TGTGCCAGTGGGGAAGACGGGTACACTGAAGCTTTCTTT
TRBV29-1	-	TRBJ2-5	many	CRRVGHQLARVQETQYF	TGCAGGAGGGTGGGTCATCAGCTAGCCAGGGTTCAAGAGACCCAGTACTTC
TRBV2	-	TRBJ1-1	few	CASSETWNTEAFF	TGTGCCAGCAGTGAAACCTGGAACACTGAAGCTTTCTTT
TRBV20-1	TRBD2	TRBJ2-7	few	CSARENSGSHEQYF	TGCAGTGCTAGAGAAAATAGCGGGAGTCACGAGCAGTACTTC
TRBV29-1	-	TRBJ1-2	few	CSVDTANYGYTF	TGCAGCGTTGATACAGCCAACTATGGCTACACCTTC
TRBV7-9	TRBD1	TRBJ1-1	few	CASSIRQGGTEAFF	TGTGCCAGCAGCATCAGACAGGGCGGCACTGAAGCTTTCTTT
TRBV28	-	TRBJ1-2	many	CASSLFETVANYGYTF	TGTGCCAGCAGTTTATTCGAGACTGTAGCTAACTATGGCTACACCTTC
TRBV6-5	-	TRBJ1-2	few	CASSWDALNGYTF	TGTGCCAGCAGTTGGGACGCCCTCAATGGCTACACCTTC
TRBV29-1	-	TRBJ1-1	many	CSVEDRGRAIEAFF	TGCAGCGTTGAAGATAGGGGAAGGGCGATTGAAGCTTTCTTT
TRBV16	-	TRBJ1-5	many	CASTQTGGNQPQHF	TGTGCCAGCACTCAAACAGGCGGGAATCAGCCCCAGCATTTT
TRBV15	-	TRBJ2-4	many	CATSRDRGGVAGQSNIQYF	TGTGCCACCAGCAGAGATAGAGGGGGAGTGGCAGGACAAAGCAACATTCAGTACTTC
TRBV30	-	TRBJ2-5	few	CAWSVSRETQYF	TGTGCCTGGAGTGTCTCAAGAGAGACCCAGTACTTC
TRBV27	TRBD1	TRBJ2-2	-	CASSFVPLQGYNTGELFF	TGTGCCAGCAGTTTTGTACCCCTACAGGGGTACAACACCGGGGAGCTGTTTTTT
TRBV6-1	-	TRBJ2-5	many	CATGTETQYF	TGTGCCACTGGGACTGAGACCCAGTACTTC
TRBV7-2	-	TRBJ2-7	-	CASSSSPTYEQYF	TGTGCCAGCAGCTCCAGCCCTACCTACGAGCAGTACTTC
TRBV7-8	-	TRBJ1-2	-	CASSLASAGRNYGYTF	TGTGCCAGCAGCTTAGCGTCGGCAGGAAGAAACTATGGCTACACCTTC
TRBV11-2	TRBD2	TRBJ2-5	many	CASSLRLLAGVPETQYF	TGTGCCAGCAGCCTTAGGTTGCTAGCGGGAGTTCCAGAGACCCAGTACTTC
TRBV12-3/TRBV12-4	TRBD1	TRBJ2-7	many	CASSRSGGVYEQYF	TGTGCCAGCAGTCGGTCAGGGGGAGTCTACGAGCAGTACTTC
TRBV6-1	-	TRBJ2-5	many	CASSEVLGQYF	TGTGCCAGCAGTGAAGTTTTAGGCCAGTACTTC
TRBV6-9	TRBD1	TRBJ1-5	-	CASSYGAGGGQPQHF	TGTGCCAGCAGTTACGGGGCAGGGGGAGGTCAGCCCCAGCATTTT
TRBV28	TRBD2	TRBJ2-1	-	CASSLMLAGGPGSYNEQFF	TGTGCCAGCAGTTTAATGCTAGCGGGAGGGCCCGGCTCCTACAATGAGCAGTTCTTC
TRBV10-2	-	TRBJ2-5	many	CASSPVQETQYF	TGCGCCAGCAGCCCGGTACAAGAGACCCAGTACTTC
TRBV6-2/TRBV6-3	-	TRBJ2-1	-	CASSYSGAKGYNEQFF	TGTGCCAGCAGTTACTCGGGGGCGAAGGGCTACAATGAGCAGTTCTTC
TRBV19	-	TRBJ1-2	-	CATLGTGLGYTF	TGTGCCACCCTGGGTACAGGGTTGGGCTACACCTTC
TRBV12-3/TRBV12-4	TRBD1	TRBJ1-2	many	CASSPDRGRVDYGYTF	TGTGCCAGCAGCCCGGACAGGGGCAGGGTGGACTATGGCTACACCTTC
TRBV7-2	-	TRBJ2-2	-	CASSSVPNTGELFF	TGTGCCAGCAGCTCCGTACCTAACACCGGGGAGCTGTTTTTT
TRBV7-9	TRBD2	TRBJ2-2	few	CASSLEPAGGAGTGELFF	TGTGCCAGCAGCTTAGAACCAGCGGGAGGGGCGGGGACCGGGGAGCTGTTTTTT
TRBV11-1	TRBD1	TRBJ2-1	many	CASRPGQGNEQFF	TGTGCCAGCAGGCCCGGACAGGGGAATGAGCAGTTCTTC
TRBV18	TRBD1	TRBJ2-5	-	CASSGQAEETQYF	TGTGCCAGCTCGGGACAGGCTGAAGAGACCCAGTACTTC
TRBV29-1	-	TRBJ1-1	many	CSAHEAFF	TGCAGCGCTCATGAAGCTTTCTTT
TRBV11-2	TRBD1	TRBJ1-2	many	CASSPSPGTGEDYGYTF	TGTGCCAGCAGCCCTTCCCCTGGGACAGGGGAAGACTATGGCTACACCTTC
TRBV12-3/TRBV12-4	-	TRBJ2-6	many	CASKLSGANVLTF	TGTGCCAGCAAACTCTCTGGGGCCAACGTCCTGACTTTC
TRBV11-2	-	TRBJ2-7	-	CTSSEQNYEQYF	TGTACCAGCAGCGAACAGAATTACGAGCAGTACTTC
TRBV6-1	-	TRBJ2-3	-	CASSQDGSGTDTQYF	TGTGCCAGCAGCCAGGACGGTAGTGGCACAGATACGCAGTATTTT
TRBV20-1	-	TRBJ1-1	few	CSASFVPGFRDTEAFF	TGCAGTGCTAGTTTTGTCCCAGGGTTCCGGGACACTGAAGCTTTCTTT
TRBV29-1	TRBD2	TRBJ2-7	many	CSVRGGGVGYEQYF	TGCAGCGTCCGCGGGGGAGGGGTGGGCTACGAGCAGTACTTC
TRBV28	-	TRBJ1-4	many	CASSFRLTNEKLFF	TGTGCCAGCAGTTTCCGACTAACTAATGAAAAACTGTTTTTT
TRBV28	-	TRBJ2-7	many	CASGGSNHEQYF	TGTGCCAGCGGGGGTTCAAACCACGAGCAGTACTTC
TRBV4-1	TRBD2	TRBJ2-5	-	CASSPFASGTETQYF	TGCGCCAGCAGCCCTTTTGCGAGCGGGACAGAGACCCAGTACTTC
TRBV7-6	-	TRBJ2-2	-	CASSAPPTQNTGELFF	TGTGCCAGCAGCGCTCCCCCGACACAGAACACCGGGGAGCTGTTTTTT
TRBV7-8	-	TRBJ1-2	few	CASSLALTDYGYTF	TGTGCCAGCAGCTTAGCGTTGACGGACTATGGCTACACCTTC
TRBV18	-	TRBJ2-2	-	CASSPPMGRELFF	TGTGCCAGCTCACCCCCGATGGGGAGGGAGCTGTTTTTT
TRBV6-1	-	TRBJ2-7	many	CASRGAPLYEQYF	TGTGCCAGCAGGGGTGCACCGCTCTACGAGCAGTACTTC
TRBV2	TRBD1	TRBJ2-7	many	CASSESRQGSYEQYF	TGTGCCAGCAGTGAAAGTAGACAGGGGAGTTACGAGCAGTACTTC